Presented here are 32 T cell receptor beta chains from one specimen sequenced in a study of CD8 T cells in ankylosing spondylitis. TCRdb independently ran MiXCR on the 5' RACE reads; one entry per CDR3 protein. In the table there are approximately 110,000 distinct CDR3 sequences, less than 25% of which are singletons. Material for sequencing was synovial fluid, either unsorted or a sorted T cell fraction (not recorded which). The source is a male donor with ankylosing spondylitis.

This clonotype was detected a few times. V and J are TRBV7-2 and TRBJ2-3, with TRBD2 identical over 10 bases. This CDR3 has 15 amino acids. The V segment lost 7 bases and the J segment 4 bases; nucleotides outside the gene matches: 8. Germline CDR1 is SGHTA and CDR2 is FQGNSA. CDR3 protein: CASTQELAGSDTQYF. The CDR3 coding sequence is TGTGCCAGCACCCAGGAACTAGCGGGATCAGATACGCAGTATTTT.

J is TRBJ1-6 and V is TRBV20-1, with TRBD1 matching over 7 bases. In germline, CDR1 is DFQATT, CDR2 SNEGSKA (reference sequence). CDR3 length: 16 residues. CDR3 sequence reads: CSASGQEAQIGSPLHF. Here the CDR3 DNA reads TGCAGCGCCTCTGGACAGGAGGCCCAAATAGGTTCACCCCTCCACTTT.

This clonotype showed up just a few times. The V gene is TRBV19, the J gene TRBJ1-1; 7 bases are a match to TRBD1. V shed 5 bases and J 1 base; nucleotides not matched to a gene: 7. Germline CDR1 and CDR2: LNHDA and SQIVND (reference sequence). This CDR3 region has 15 residues. CDR3 loop: CASSAGQETNTEAFF. The DNA for the CDR3 is TGTGCCAGTAGTGCTGGACAGGAGACGAACACTGAAGCTTTCTTT.

The V and J genes are TRBV20-1 and TRBJ1-2; 7 nucleotides agree with TRBD1. This CDR3 is 15 amino acids long. J gave up 8 bases and V 4 bases, and 16 bases lay outside the gene matches. Per germline, CDR1 DFQATT and CDR2 SNEGSKA (reference sequence). The CDR3, as DNA: TGCAGTGCTAAAACCCGGACAGGCCAAGCATGGGGCTACACCTTC. Protein product: CSAKTRTGQAWGYTF.

This chain connects TRBV5-1 to TRBJ2-3; no clear D. Deletions cut 4 bases from V and 2 bases from J, with 11 bases between. The CDR3 has 14 residues. Germline loops: CDR1 SGHRS, CDR2 YFSETQ. The CDR3 DNA sequence: TGCGCCAGCAGCGCTGACATCCTCACAGATACGCAGTATTTT. As protein: CASSADILTDTQYF.

There are many counts of this clonotype. The V call is TRBV5-1, the J call TRBJ2-3, with D perhaps TRBD1 or TRBD2 (5 bases each). Per germline, CDR1 SGHRS and CDR2 YFSETQ. The CDR3 has 16 residues. Trimming pared 4 bases from V and 0 bases from J, leaving 15 bases between. The CDR3 DNA is TGCGCCAGCAGCCGGCTTAATGGGGGTAGCACAGATACGCAGTATTTT. Translating gives CASSRLNGGSTDTQYF.

This clonotype was picked up a small number of times. The genes are TRBV15 and TRBJ2-7; 10 bases agree with TRBD1. Trimming at V came to 2 bases and at J to 4 bases, leaving 5 bases not matched to a gene. Germline assignment: CDR1 LNHNV and CDR2 YYDKDF (reference sequence). The CDR3 is 15 residues long. For the CDR3, the DNA is TGTGCCACCAGCAGACAGGGGACAGGGGCGTACGAGCAGTACTTC. Its protein product is CATSRQGTGAYEQYF.

The chain carries TRBV3-1 and TRBJ2-5, with a possible D match to TRBD2 (5 bases). Germline CDR1 LGHDT, CDR2 YNNKEL (reference sequence). The V end was cut by 0 bases, the J end by 7 bases, with 15 bases between. The CDR3 extends over 15 amino acids. The CDR3 sequence: CASSQDRVPSGTQYF. The DNA for the CDR3 is TGTGCCAGCAGCCAAGATCGAGTCCCCAGCGGGACCCAGTACTTC.

This clonotype was seen a few times. Germline and junction disagree at one end, which may indicate a read error. The chain links TRBV29-1 to TRBJ1-4; no definite D call. Looked up from germline, CDR1 is SQVTM and CDR2 is ANQGSEA. The CDR3 loop spans 12 amino acids. Here the CDR3 reads CSVEDTSRKMVF. CDR3 coding DNA: TGCAGCGTTGAAGACACATCTAGAAAAATGGTTTTT.

This clonotype was observed a few times. This chain links TRBV7-2 with TRBJ2-1; 11 bases fit TRBD2. Germline V gene data show CDR1 as SGHTA and CDR2 as FQGNSA. The junction had 5 bases not matched to a gene; V was cut back by 3 bases and J by 7 bases. This CDR3 spans 15 amino acids. CDR3: CASSFTSGSHNEQFF. CDR3 DNA sequence: TGTGCCAGCAGCTTTACTAGCGGGAGCCATAATGAGCAGTTCTTC.

The chain carries TRBV5-1 and TRBJ2-1; the D gene is possibly TRBD2 (6 bases). V was cut by 3 bases and J by 5 bases, with 12 bases left in between. Germline V gene lookup returns CDR1 SGHRS and CDR2 YFSETQ. The CDR3 length is 14 residues. The CDR3 is CASSYGTLDNEQFF. The CDR3 DNA sequence: TGCGCCAGCAGCTACGGGACTCTTGACAATGAGCAGTTCTTC.

This CDR3 reads CASSRLAGGAEQYF. CDR3 nucleotides: TGTGCCAGCAGCCGACTAGCGGGAGGGGCGGAGCAGTACTTC. This chain connects TRBV3-1 to TRBJ2-7, with 14 bases matching TRBD2. The CDR3 extends over 14 amino acids. Germline values: CDR1 LGHDT, CDR2 YNNKEL (reference sequence). V trimming: 4 bases; J trimming: 7 bases; junction bases outside the gene matches: 3.

The chain uses TRBV18 and TRBJ1-2; D ambiguous. The CDR3 spans 14 residues. V was cut by 6 bases and J by 4 bases, with 15 bases left in between. The germline CDR1 and CDR2 sequences are KGHSH and LQKENI. CDR3: CASSVGSDGYGYTF. The CDR3 DNA reads TGTGCCAGCTCCGTTGGGTCTGACGGCTATGGCTACACCTTC.

The V call is TRBV28, the J call TRBJ2-4; D unclear. The germline V gene has CDR1 MDHEN and CDR2 SYDVKM. The V end was cut by 5 bases, the J end by 8 bases, with 13 bases between. CDR3 length: 13 residues. The CDR3 is CASSPQTPYIQYF. The CDR3 bases are TGTGCCAGCAGTCCTCAAACTCCTTACATTCAGTACTTC.

This clonotype was recorded a few times. Its ends do not fully match the called genes, so a read error is possible. The rearrangement joins TRBV7-2 to TRBJ2-2; 8 positions agree with TRBD2. In germline, CDR1 is SGHTA, CDR2 FQGNSA. The CDR3 is 16 amino acids. As DNA, the CDR3 is TGTGCCAGCAGCCAACTAGCGGCAGGGAACACCGGGGAACTGTTTTTT. Protein product: CASSQLAAGNTGELFF.

CDR3 loop: CASSELGLAGEETQYF. The CDR3 DNA sequence: TGCGCCAGCAGCGAATTGGGACTAGCGGGAGAAGAGACCCAGTACTTC. The V gene is TRBV5-1, the J gene TRBJ2-5; TRBD2 agrees at 14 bases. Looked up from germline, CDR1 is SGHRS and CDR2 is YFSETQ. Trimming at V came to 4 bases and at J to 3 bases, leaving 5 bases not matched to a gene. The CDR3 consists of 16 residues.

The chain recombines TRBV5-1 with TRBJ2-1, with a tentative D call TRBD1 (5 bases). Germline-derived CDR1 and CDR2 are SGHRS and YFSETQ. This CDR3 has 11 residues. V lost 1 base and J 9 bases, leaving 5 bases between the germline ends. The CDR3 spells CASSLQGEQFF. The CDR3 region has the DNA TGCGCCAGCAGCTTGCAGGGTGAGCAGTTCTTC.

This clonotype has ten or more counts. The chain uses TRBV5-1 and TRBJ2-1; 9 bases line up with TRBD2. J was trimmed by 0 bases and V by 4 bases; bases with no gene match: 2. This CDR3 is 15 amino acids long. Germline-derived CDR1 and CDR2 are SGHRS and YFSETQ. The CDR3: CASSLSGSSYNEQFF. The DNA for the CDR3 is TGCGCCAGCAGCCTTAGCGGGAGCTCCTACAATGAGCAGTTCTTC. The full variable domain, rest sourced from reference TRBV5-1 and TRBJ2-1, is KAGVTQTPRYLIKTRGQQVTLSCSPISGHRSVSWYQQTPGQGLQFLFEYFSETQRNKGNFPGRFSGRQFSNSRSEMNVSTLELGDSALYLCASSLSGSSYNEQFFGPGTRLTVL.

This rearrangement joins TRBV30 to TRBJ2-1; a weak D match, TRBD2 (7 bases). CDR1 and CDR2 from the germline V gene are GTSNPN and SVGIG (reference sequence). The CDR3 is 14 amino acids. The CDR3 nucleotides read TGTGCACGTACTAACGCGGGGGCTGGCGGTGAGCAGTTCTTC. It codes for CARTNAGAGGEQFF.

The J gene is TRBJ1-2, the V gene TRBV5-5; D not resolved. CDR1 SGHKS and CDR2 YYEKEE come from the germline V gene (reference sequence). V lost 5 bases to trimming and J lost 1 base, with 15 bases between them. This CDR3 has 15 residues. The chain's CDR3 is CASRGFSLHNYGYTF. In DNA, the CDR3 is TGTGCCAGCAGAGGTTTCAGCCTCCATAACTATGGCTACACCTTC.

The J gene is TRBJ1-2, the V gene TRBV6-1, with 7 nucleotides matching TRBD1. In germline, CDR1 is MNHNS, CDR2 SASEGT. The CDR3 length is 16 residues. J gave up 4 bases and V 2 bases, and 10 bases lay outside the gene matches. CDR3: CASSESLGTAAYGYTF. In nucleotides, the CDR3 is TGTGCCAGCAGTGAATCTCTCGGGACAGCCGCCTATGGCTACACCTTC.

The table lists this clonotype with a few counts. The chain couples TRBV7-2 to TRBJ1-4; 8 bases map to TRBD1. The junction had 9 bases not matched to a gene; V was cut back by 4 bases and J by 8 bases. The germline V gene encodes CDR1 SGHTA and CDR2 FQGNSA. This CDR3 region has 15 residues. The CDR3, as DNA: TGTGCCAGCAGCTCCCGGACAGGGAGTAGGGAAAAACTGTTTTTT. Translated, it gives CASSSRTGSREKLFF.

This clonotype came up many times. The chain couples TRBV3-1 to TRBJ2-5, with unresolved D. The V and J ends lost 1 base and 1 base respectively, with 7 bases between them. CDR1 and CDR2 from the germline V gene are LGHDT and YNNKEL (reference sequence). This CDR3 contains 14 residues. CDR3 amino acids: CASSQAPTQETQYF. The CDR3 DNA reads TGTGCCAGCAGCCAAGCCCCCACCCAAGAGACCCAGTACTTC.

The chain couples TRBV4-2 to TRBJ2-1; tentative D call: TRBD2 (6 bases). Germline values: CDR1 LGHNA, CDR2 YNFKEQ. V was cut by 0 bases and J by 5 bases, with 20 bases left in between. The CDR3 consists of 18 residues. CDR3 protein: CASSQDSGDVGPHNEQFF. In DNA, the CDR3 is TGTGCCAGCAGCCAAGATTCGGGGGACGTAGGGCCCCACAATGAGCAGTTCTTC.

About this clonotype itself: Mismatch with germline at one junction end may stem from a read error. V is TRBV20-1 and J is TRBJ2-1, with D perhaps matching TRBD1 (6 bases). The CDR3 covers 15 residues. Germline CDR1 reads DFQATT; CDR2 reads SNEGSKA (reference sequence). The CDR3, as DNA: TGCAGTGCTAGAGATGGGACACCGGATGTAGAAGCTGCTGTCTTC. Translating it yields CSARDGTPDVEAAVF.

There are a few counts of this clonotype. This sequence joins TRBV28 and TRBJ2-2; 9 bases line up with TRBD1. CDR1 and CDR2 (germline): MDHEN, SYDVKM. The V segment lost 4 bases and the J segment 10 bases; nucleotides outside the gene matches: 4. The CDR3 runs to 13 residues. CDR3 DNA: TGTGCCAGCAGTTCCCGGACAGGGGTGGAGCTGTTTTTT. Protein product: CASSSRTGVELFF.

The rearrangement joins TRBV19 to TRBJ2-7; 11 bases fit TRBD2. Germline values: CDR1 LNHDA, CDR2 SQIVND (reference sequence). The ends lost 7 bases at V and 2 bases at J; junction bases unmatched: 7. The CDR3 is 15 amino acids. CDR3 in amino acids: CASMVTSGAPYEQYF. CDR3 nucleotides: TGTGCCAGTATGGTGACTAGCGGGGCCCCCTACGAGCAGTACTTC.

This rearrangement joins TRBV9 to TRBJ1-1; 7 bases line up with TRBD1. CDR1 is SGDLS and CDR2 is YYNGEE in the germline V gene. The CDR3 loop spans 15 amino acids. The ends lost 4 bases at V and 1 base at J; junction bases unmatched: 7. CDR3 DNA: TGTGCCAGCAGCACCACGACAGGGTGGAACACTGAAGCTTTCTTT. Amino acids: CASSTTTGWNTEAFF.

The V gene is TRBV5-4, the J gene TRBJ2-7; D gene ambiguous. The germline V gene has CDR1 SGHNT and CDR2 YYREEE (reference sequence). Trimming took off 0 bases at V and 3 bases at J, with 13 bases between the two ends. The CDR3 is 15 amino acids. The CDR3 is CASSLEPTVDYEQYF. In DNA, the CDR3 is TGTGCCAGCAGCTTGGAGCCGACGGTAGACTACGAGCAGTACTTC.

The table lists this clonotype with many counts. The chain links TRBV20-1 to TRBJ1-6, with 7 positions matching TRBD1. The V gene's germline CDR1 is DFQATT and CDR2 SNEGSKA (reference sequence). The length of the CDR3 is 14 residues. Unmatched junction bases numbered 9, after V lost 4 bases and J lost 9 bases. The CDR3 loop is CSAIPQGGGSPLHF. CDR3 sequence (DNA): TGCAGTGCTATTCCTCAGGGGGGAGGTTCACCCCTCCACTTT.

This clonotype appeared a few times. This chain connects TRBV11-2 to TRBJ2-5, with 14 bases identical to TRBD2. The CDR3 sequence is 16 residues long. After removal of 3 bases from V and 4 bases from J, the junction contained 4 bases not matched to a gene. The germline V gene encodes CDR1 SGHAT and CDR2 FQNNGV. The CDR3 reads CASSFGGLAGGETQYF. CDR3 bases: TGTGCCAGCAGCTTTGGTGGACTAGCGGGAGGAGAGACCCAGTACTTC.

This clonotype was seen a handful of times. This chain uses TRBV9 with TRBJ2-2; unclear D gene. The V end lost 4 bases, the J end lost 2 bases, and 6 bases lay between the germline ends. The CDR3 consists of 13 residues. CDR1 is SGDLS and CDR2 is YYNGEE in the germline V gene. The CDR3 DNA reads TGTGCCAGCAGCATATCAAACACCGGGGAGCTGTTTTTT. Its protein is CASSISNTGELFF.